This T cell receptor beta chain originates from a study of shared T cell receptors in the human thymus. Here immunoSEQ multiplex PCR was the method, and the copy in TCRdb shows in-frame clones only, minus some. Of approximately 580,000 clones in the sample, about 80% were seen once. These data also formed part of another study, on human thymus T cells. As that study records: Corrective surgery for congenital heart defects was being performed on the healthy Finnish infants who were the donors. From resections taken during corrective heart surgery, the thymus tissue was obtained. In thymic and blood repertoires alike, V and J usage looked biased.

What was sequenced was thymocytes. This sequence was found in a boy younger than two with a congenital heart defect.

The CDR3 loop is CAISWGQGPSRRGYTF. The CDR3 nucleotides are TGTGCCATCAGTTGGGGACAGGGGCCAAGTCGTCGAGGCTACACCTTC. The chain has TRBV10-3 and TRBJ1-2; 10 bases line up with TRBD1. The CDR3 sequence is 16 residues long. V was pared by 5 bases and J by 8 bases, with 14 bases of the junction left unmatched. Germline loops: CDR1 ENHRY, CDR2 SYGVKD.